The rows below give T cell receptor beta chains drawn from one sample of a study of cytomegalovirus exposure and HLA in healthy donors. The data were produced by immunoSEQ multiplex PCR, yet TCRdb's version contains in-frame clones alone and is incomplete. This sample has some 160,000 clones, with roughly 70% found just once. The specimen sequenced was PBMCs. The receptors originated from a woman aged 40-49 years in good health and CMV-seronegative. Each CDR3 is given with its conserved first and last residue. D genes are given only for firm matches. The size of a clone is reported for some rows only, either as once, few or many, or as a class for expanded clones.

v_call: TRBV5-1
clone_size: NA
d_call: NA
j_call: TRBJ1-2
cdr3_nt: TGCGCCAGCAGCTTGGGACTATCCGGCTATGGCTACACCTTC
cdr3_aa: CASSLGLSGYGYTF

v_call: TRBV30
clone_size: NA
d_call: NA
j_call: TRBJ1-1
cdr3_nt: TGTGCCTGGAGTGGGGGGACAAGCGCTGAAGCTTTCTTT
cdr3_aa: CAWSGGTSAEAFF

v_call: TRBV18
clone_size: NA
d_call: NA
j_call: TRBJ2-1
cdr3_nt: TGTGCCAGCTCATCCGGTGCTGAGCAGTTCTTC
cdr3_aa: CASSSGAEQFF

v_call: TRBV6-5
clone_size: NA
d_call: NA
j_call: TRBJ1-2
cdr3_nt: TGTGCCAGTCGCGAAACAAGGGGCTATGGCTACACCTTC
cdr3_aa: CASRETRGYGYTF

v_call: TRBV14
clone_size: NA
d_call: TRBD1
j_call: TRBJ2-7
cdr3_nt: TGTGCCAGCAGCCCTTGGACAGGAGGCTACGAGCAGTACTTC
cdr3_aa: CASSPWTGGYEQYF

v_call: TRBV7-9
clone_size: NA
d_call: NA
j_call: TRBJ2-5
cdr3_nt: TGTGCCAGCAGCTCCACTGGGGCGGGGGAGACCCAGTACTTC
cdr3_aa: CASSSTGAGETQYF

v_call: TRBV11-2
clone_size: NA
d_call: TRBD1
j_call: TRBJ2-7
cdr3_nt: TGTGCCAGCAGCCTAGGGGGACAGGGGGACGAGCAGTACTTC
cdr3_aa: CASSLGGQGDEQYF

v_call: TRBV25-1
clone_size: once
d_call: NA
j_call: TRBJ1-4
cdr3_nt: TGTGCCAGCACCACTACAGGGTCGAAGTATGAAAAACTGTTTTTT
cdr3_aa: CASTTTGSKYEKLFF

v_call: TRBV7-8
clone_size: NA
d_call: NA
j_call: TRBJ1-1
cdr3_nt: TGTGCCAGCAGCCTACATCAGGAGGTATCCACTGAAGCTTTCTTT
cdr3_aa: CASSLHQEVSTEAFF

v_call: TRBV29-1
clone_size: NA
d_call: TRBD2
j_call: TRBJ2-5
cdr3_nt: TGCAGCGTATGGGACTACCAATTCCCGTCAGAGACCCAGTACTTC
cdr3_aa: CSVWDYQFPSETQYF

v_call: TRBV27
clone_size: NA
d_call: NA
j_call: TRBJ2-5
cdr3_nt: TGTGCCAGCGGGAGACTAGGAAAAGAGACCCAGTACTTC
cdr3_aa: CASGRLGKETQYF

v_call: TRBV7-9
clone_size: NA
d_call: NA
j_call: TRBJ2-1
cdr3_nt: TGTTCCAGCAGCCCCGGTCCCTACAATGAGCAGTTCTTC
cdr3_aa: CSSSPGPYNEQFF

v_call: TRBV6-5
clone_size: NA
d_call: TRBD1
j_call: TRBJ2-7
cdr3_nt: TGTGCCAGCAGGCCAACAGGGGCGAGGGAGCAGTACTTC
cdr3_aa: CASRPTGAREQYF

v_call: TRBV15
clone_size: NA
d_call: TRBD1
j_call: TRBJ2-1
cdr3_nt: TGTGCCACCAGCAGACCGGGACAGGGGCTTACTGAGCAGTTCTTC
cdr3_aa: CATSRPGQGLTEQFF

v_call: TRBV5-5
clone_size: NA
d_call: NA
j_call: TRBJ1-5
cdr3_nt: TGTGCCAGCAGCTTGTGGGGGGGCCAGAATCAGCCCCAGCATTTT
cdr3_aa: CASSLWGGQNQPQHF

v_call: TRBV6-5
clone_size: NA
d_call: NA
j_call: TRBJ1-5
cdr3_nt: TGTGCCAGCAGTTCCTATAGCAATCGGCCCCAGCATTTT
cdr3_aa: CASSSYSNRPQHF

v_call: TRBV7-9
clone_size: NA
d_call: NA
j_call: TRBJ2-1
cdr3_nt: TGTGCCAGCAGCCCCCAGGGGCTTGAGCAGTTCTTC
cdr3_aa: CASSPQGLEQFF

v_call: TRBV2
clone_size: NA
d_call: TRBD1
j_call: TRBJ2-5
cdr3_nt: TGTGCCAGCAGTGAAGAGAGGGGGCTAAGAGAGACCCAGTACTTC
cdr3_aa: CASSEERGLRETQYF

v_call: TRBV6-6
clone_size: NA
d_call: NA
j_call: TRBJ1-5
cdr3_nt: TGTGCCAGCAGTTATTCAGGGCCCCAGCATTTT
cdr3_aa: CASSYSGPQHF

v_call: TRBV5-4
clone_size: NA
d_call: NA
j_call: TRBJ2-4
cdr3_nt: TGTGCCAGCAGCTCACCCACGGGCGGGACTCCATGGTACTTC
cdr3_aa: CASSSPTGGTPWYF

v_call: TRBV2
clone_size: NA
d_call: NA
j_call: TRBJ1-5
cdr3_nt: TGTGCCAGCAGTGAGACAAGTACCAATCAGCCCCAGCATTTT
cdr3_aa: CASSETSTNQPQHF

v_call: TRBV7-9
clone_size: once
d_call: TRBD1
j_call: TRBJ2-5
cdr3_nt: TGTGCCAGCAGCTCCCCGCCTCTGGGGACAGGGCAGGAGACCCAGTACTTC
cdr3_aa: CASSSPPLGTGQETQYF

v_call: TRBV5-4
clone_size: NA
d_call: TRBD1
j_call: TRBJ1-2
cdr3_nt: TGTGCCAGCAGCTTGCCTCTTCCGGGACAGGGAAGCTACACCTTC
cdr3_aa: CASSLPLPGQGSYTF

v_call: TRBV5-4
clone_size: NA
d_call: NA
j_call: TRBJ2-1
cdr3_nt: TGTGCCAGCAGCTTAGGGGCCATGGTTCAATCTAATGAGCAGTTCTTC
cdr3_aa: CASSLGAMVQSNEQFF

v_call: TRBV30
clone_size: NA
d_call: TRBD1
j_call: TRBJ2-7
cdr3_nt: TGTGCCGTCCAGGGGGGGGACAGGGGGCCTCACGAGCAGTACTTC
cdr3_aa: CAVQGGDRGPHEQYF

v_call: TRBV5-1
clone_size: NA
d_call: NA
j_call: TRBJ1-1
cdr3_nt: TGCGCCAGCAGCTTGGGCGACAGTGTTCCTACCTCCACTGAAGCTTTCTTT
cdr3_aa: CASSLGDSVPTSTEAFF

v_call: TRBV9
clone_size: NA
d_call: NA
j_call: TRBJ1-4
cdr3_nt: TGTGCCAGCAGCGTAGGTCAGGTATCGGAAAAACTGTTTTTT
cdr3_aa: CASSVGQVSEKLFF

v_call: TRBV11-2
clone_size: NA
d_call: TRBD1
j_call: TRBJ2-3
cdr3_nt: TGTGCCAGCAGCTTAGAAGGGACAGGGTCGGGGCCAGATACGCAGTATTTT
cdr3_aa: CASSLEGTGSGPDTQYF

v_call: TRBV19
clone_size: NA
d_call: TRBD1
j_call: TRBJ1-4
cdr3_nt: TGTGCCAGTAGTATTGAGGGACAGGTAAAGAGGAAGAATGAAAAACTGTTTTTT
cdr3_aa: CASSIEGQVKRKNEKLFF

v_call: TRBV7-6
clone_size: NA
d_call: NA
j_call: TRBJ1-3
cdr3_nt: TGTGCCAGCAGCTCCACTCCCGGGAGCTCTGGAAACACCATATATTTT
cdr3_aa: CASSSTPGSSGNTIYF

v_call: TRBV7-9
clone_size: few
d_call: NA
j_call: TRBJ1-1
cdr3_nt: TGTGCCAGCAGCTTACAGGGCTCGAACACTGAAGCTTTCTTT
cdr3_aa: CASSLQGSNTEAFF

v_call: TRBV30
clone_size: NA
d_call: TRBD1
j_call: TRBJ1-2
cdr3_nt: TGTGCCTGGAGTGTACTGGACAGGGGTTATGGGAGCTATGGCTACACCTTC
cdr3_aa: CAWSVLDRGYGSYGYTF

v_call: TRBV2
clone_size: once
d_call: NA
j_call: TRBJ1-5
cdr3_nt: TGTGCCAGCAGTGTTTGGGGCAGCGTCAATCAGCCCCAGCATTTT
cdr3_aa: CASSVWGSVNQPQHF

v_call: TRBV5-4
clone_size: once
d_call: NA
j_call: TRBJ1-2
cdr3_nt: TGTGCCAGCAGCTTGGCGGGAGGGACTTCTTATGGCTACACCTTC
cdr3_aa: CASSLAGGTSYGYTF

v_call: TRBV10-2
clone_size: NA
d_call: NA
j_call: TRBJ1-6
cdr3_nt: TGCGCCAGCAGTGAGTCTCGGCAGTCTAGCTCCTATAATTCACCCCTCCACTTT
cdr3_aa: CASSESRQSSSYNSPLHF

v_call: TRBV7-9
clone_size: NA
d_call: TRBD1
j_call: TRBJ2-7
cdr3_nt: TGTGCCAGCAGCAGAGATTCACCGGGACAGGCCTACGAGCAGTACTTC
cdr3_aa: CASSRDSPGQAYEQYF

v_call: TRBV19
clone_size: NA
d_call: NA
j_call: TRBJ2-5
cdr3_nt: TGTGCAGTTACGGGGACCCAGTACTTC
cdr3_aa: CAVTGTQYF

v_call: TRBV9
clone_size: NA
d_call: TRBD1
j_call: TRBJ1-1
cdr3_nt: TGTGCCAGCAGCGTAACTACGGGGGACAGAAAACAAGCTTTCTTT
cdr3_aa: CASSVTTGDRKQAFF

v_call: TRBV11-2
clone_size: NA
d_call: NA
j_call: TRBJ2-1
cdr3_nt: TGTGCCAGCAGCTTTCATCAGAATACCGAGCAGTTCTTC
cdr3_aa: CASSFHQNTEQFF

v_call: TRBV5-4
clone_size: NA
d_call: TRBD1
j_call: TRBJ2-3
cdr3_nt: TGTGCCAGCAGCCCGAAAGGGGACAGGTACACAGATACGCAGTATTTT
cdr3_aa: CASSPKGDRYTDTQYF

v_call: TRBV7-9
clone_size: NA
d_call: NA
j_call: TRBJ2-5
cdr3_nt: TGTGCCAGCAGCTTAGTAGGTCGGGAATTGGAGACCCAGTACTTC
cdr3_aa: CASSLVGRELETQYF

v_call: TRBV30
clone_size: NA
d_call: TRBD2
j_call: TRBJ2-7
cdr3_nt: TGTGCCGGGGGGGTTTACGAGCAGTACTTC
cdr3_aa: CAGGVYEQYF

v_call: TRBV18
clone_size: once
d_call: TRBD1
j_call: TRBJ2-3
cdr3_nt: TGTGCCAGCTCGGGACAGGTCACAGATACGCAGTATTTT
cdr3_aa: CASSGQVTDTQYF

v_call: TRBV19
clone_size: NA
d_call: TRBD2
j_call: TRBJ2-7
cdr3_nt: TGTGCCAGTAGTGTAACCGGGACTAGCGGTTCCTACGAGCAGTACTTC
cdr3_aa: CASSVTGTSGSYEQYF

v_call: TRBV15
clone_size: NA
d_call: NA
j_call: TRBJ1-5
cdr3_nt: TGTGCCACCAGCAGAGGACAGCCTAGCAATCAGCCCCAGCATTTT
cdr3_aa: CATSRGQPSNQPQHF

v_call: TRBV4-2
clone_size: NA
d_call: NA
j_call: TRBJ1-6
cdr3_nt: TGTGCCAGCAGCCAAGCCCAGGGGAATTCACCCCTCCACTTT
cdr3_aa: CASSQAQGNSPLHF

v_call: TRBV4-1
clone_size: NA
d_call: TRBD2
j_call: TRBJ2-2
cdr3_nt: TGCGCCAGCAGCTTGGGGGGACTAGCGGGGGCCGGGGAGCTGTTTTTT
cdr3_aa: CASSLGGLAGAGELFF

v_call: TRBV5-8
clone_size: few
d_call: NA
j_call: TRBJ2-2
cdr3_nt: TGTGCCAGCAGCCTCGGGATACCCGGGGAGCTGTTTTTT
cdr3_aa: CASSLGIPGELFF

v_call: TRBV19
clone_size: NA
d_call: NA
j_call: TRBJ2-4
cdr3_nt: TGTGCCAGTACCAGGGGCCTCCCTGTAGCCAAAAACATTCAGTACTTC
cdr3_aa: CASTRGLPVAKNIQYF

v_call: TRBV5-4
clone_size: NA
d_call: NA
j_call: TRBJ1-4
cdr3_nt: TGTGCCAGCAGCTTGGGCACAGGGACTGAAAAACTGTTTTTT
cdr3_aa: CASSLGTGTEKLFF

v_call: TRBV18
clone_size: NA
d_call: NA
j_call: TRBJ1-3
cdr3_nt: TGTGCCAGCTCACCACAGTCAGGTGCTCACCTTTCTGGAAACACCATATATTTT
cdr3_aa: CASSPQSGAHLSGNTIYF

v_call: TRBV5-4
clone_size: few
d_call: NA
j_call: TRBJ2-7
cdr3_nt: TGTGCCAGCAGCTTCTGGGAGGACGAGCAGTACTTC
cdr3_aa: CASSFWEDEQYF

v_call: TRBV9
clone_size: NA
d_call: NA
j_call: TRBJ2-3
cdr3_nt: TGTGCCAGCAGCGTAGGTGCCAGGGTGGATGCAGATACGCAGTATTTT
cdr3_aa: CASSVGARVDADTQYF

v_call: TRBV5-4
clone_size: few
d_call: NA
j_call: TRBJ1-1
cdr3_nt: TGTGCCAGCAGCCTATTAACGAACACTGAAGCTTTCTTT
cdr3_aa: CASSLLTNTEAFF